The 15 T cell receptor beta chains in this list originate from one sample, sequenced in a study of cytomegalovirus exposure and HLA in healthy donors. 13 Jbeta primers and 60 Vbeta primers were used for the PCR. Repertoires were generated with immunoSEQ multiplex PCR, while TCRdb's copy carries only in-frame clones and drops some. The sample shows approximately 120,000 clones, about 75% of them seen only once. The sample was PBMCs. The receptors come from a woman aged 40 to 55 in good health and CMV-seropositive.

The V and J genes are TRBV10-3 and TRBJ2-1, with D possibly matching TRBD2 (5 bases). Germline CDR1 is ENHRY and CDR2 is SYGVKD. The CDR3 spans 17 residues. Trimming took off 6 bases at V and 7 bases at J, with 25 bases between the two ends. The CDR3 protein is CAIRELSGITAGNEQFF. The CDR3 nucleotides are TGTGCCATCAGGGAACTCTCCGGGATAACGGCCGGGAATGAGCAGTTCTTC.

The chain joins TRBV2 to TRBJ2-7; perhaps TRBD2 as D (5 bases). CDR3 length: 12 residues. Per germline, CDR1 SNHLY and CDR2 FYNNEI. Trimming removed 6 bases at V and 2 bases at J, with 8 bases between. The CDR3 sequence is CASSEGTYEQYF. The CDR3 DNA reads TGTGCCAGCAGCGAGGGAACCTACGAGCAGTACTTC.

This chain joins TRBV7-3 and TRBJ2-1; TRBD2 agrees at 8 bases. The CDR3 is made up of 15 amino acids. Germline CDR1 SGHTA, CDR2 FQGTGA. V lost 4 bases, J lost 0 bases, and 2 bases stayed unmatched. The CDR3 here is CASSSGTSSYNEQFF. The DNA of the CDR3 is TGTGCCAGCAGCTCCGGGACTAGCTCCTACAATGAGCAGTTCTTC. Together with reference TRBV7-3 and TRBJ2-1, the CDR3 gives the full variable domain: GAGVSQTPSNKVTEKGKYVELRCDPISGHTALYWYRQSLGQGPEFLIYFQGTGAADDSGLPNDRFFAVRPEGSVSTLKIQRTERGDSAVYLCASSSGTSSYNEQFFGPGTRLTVL.

V and J are TRBV9 and TRBJ2-5; D is uncertain. Trimming removed 1 base at V and 1 base at J, with 8 bases between. This CDR3 has 14 residues. The germline gives CDR1 SGDLS, CDR2 YYNGEE. The CDR3 spells CASSVHSLQETQYF. The CDR3 nucleotides read TGTGCCAGCAGCGTACACAGCCTCCAAGAGACCCAGTACTTC.

This clone was seen more than once but under ten times. This sequence joins TRBV5-1 and TRBJ1-6, with 7 bases aligning to TRBD1. The CDR3 is 15 amino acids. Germline values: CDR1 SGHRS, CDR2 YFSETQ. V shed 0 bases and J 5 bases; nucleotides not matched to a gene: 2. DNA of the CDR3: TGCGCCAGCAGCTTGGCCGGGACAGATAATTCACCCCTCCACTTT. Its translation: CASSLAGTDNSPLHF.

The V call is TRBV6-1, the J call TRBJ2-7; 12 positions agree with TRBD1. Per germline, CDR1 MNHNS and CDR2 SASEGT. CDR3 length: 15 residues. Germline trimming cut 3 bases from V and 3 bases from J; bases unmatched to any gene: 3. The CDR3 here is CASSERDRGLYEQYF. CDR3 bases: TGTGCCAGCAGTGAGCGGGACAGGGGGCTCTACGAGCAGTACTTC.

There are a few counts of this clone. The chain carries TRBV30 and TRBJ2-1; 10 bases fit TRBD2. Trimming at V came to 3 bases and at J to 1 base, leaving 3 bases not matched to a gene. This CDR3 comprises 15 residues. Looked up from germline, CDR1 is GTSNPN and CDR2 is SVGIG (reference sequence). CDR3 bases: TGTGCCTGGAGACGACTAGCGGGTTCCTACAATGAGCAGTTCTTC. This translates into CAWRRLAGSYNEQFF.

The rearrangement links TRBV25-1 to TRBJ2-5; D perhaps matches TRBD1 (5 bases). V was cut by 3 bases and J by 5 bases, with 13 bases left in between. Germline values: CDR1 MGHDK, CDR2 SYGVNS. The CDR3 is made up of 14 amino acids. The CDR3 is CASSDSDTRETQYF. DNA of the CDR3: TGTGCCAGCAGTGATTCGGACACAAGGGAGACCCAGTACTTC.

The chain couples TRBV11-2 to TRBJ1-1, with 7 bases identical to TRBD1. The CDR3 length is 12 residues. Trimming removed 4 bases from V and 7 bases from J; junction bases left unmatched: 3. The germline V gene encodes CDR1 SGHAT and CDR2 FQNNGV. The CDR3 is CASSSRTGEAFF. The CDR3 nucleotides are TGTGCCAGCAGCTCCCGGACAGGTGAAGCTTTCTTT.

This clone was detected only a few times. The rearrangement uses TRBV6-1 and TRBJ2-5; no reliable D call. The germline V gene encodes CDR1 MNHNS and CDR2 SASEGT. V lost 4 bases, J lost 5 bases, and 11 bases lay in between. The CDR3 is 13 amino acids. CDR3 region: CASSGYYSETQYF. As DNA, the CDR3 is TGTGCCAGCAGTGGGTACTACTCGGAGACCCAGTACTTC.

V gene TRBV11-2 combines with J gene TRBJ1-1; 7 bases are shared with TRBD1. V was pared by 4 bases and J by 1 base, with 3 bases of the junction left unmatched. In germline, CDR1 is SGHAT, CDR2 FQNNGV. The CDR3 has 14 residues. The CDR3 coding sequence is TGTGCCAGCAGCTATACAGGGGCGAACACTGAAGCTTTCTTT. It is translated as CASSYTGANTEAFF.

The V call is TRBV5-1, the J call TRBJ2-7; 7 bases agree with TRBD1. The CDR3 contains 17 residues. Germline CDR1 SGHRS, CDR2 YFSETQ. V trimming: 3 bases; J trimming: 0 bases; junction bases outside the gene matches: 12. CDR3 sequence reads: CASSSGQPWLSSYEQYF. The DNA for the CDR3 is TGCGCCAGCAGCTCGGGACAGCCTTGGTTAAGCTCCTACGAGCAGTACTTC.

J is TRBJ2-1 and V is TRBV5-4; 10 nucleotides align to TRBD2. Unmatched junction bases numbered 8, after V lost 4 bases and J lost 7 bases. Germline V gene sequence: CDR1 SGHNT, CDR2 YYREEE (reference sequence). The CDR3 spans 15 residues. The CDR3 is CASSPQRGGENEQFF. CDR3 nucleotide sequence: TGTGCCAGCAGCCCACAGCGGGGGGGCGAGAATGAGCAGTTCTTC.

The gene calls are TRBV10-1 and TRBJ1-1; D gene unclear. The CDR3 consists of 14 residues. Trimming pared 0 bases from V and 4 bases from J, leaving 9 bases between. Germline V gives CDR1 WNHNN, CDR2 SYGVQD (reference sequence). The CDR3 coding sequence is TGCGCCAGCAGTGAGTCGATGGGCAGCACTGAAGCTTTCTTT. Translating it yields CASSESMGSTEAFF.

This chain connects TRBV19 to TRBJ2-3; TRBD2 agrees at 14 bases. After removal of 7 bases from V and 4 bases from J, the junction contained 10 bases not matched to a gene. Germline CDR1 reads LNHDA; CDR2 reads SQIVND (reference sequence). The CDR3 spans 17 residues. Written as DNA, the CDR3 is TGTGCCAGTATCGGGACTAGCGGGGGCCCAGACTCAGATACGCAGTATTTT. This codes for CASIGTSGGPDSDTQYF. Together with reference TRBV19 and TRBJ2-3, the CDR3 gives the full variable domain: DGGITQSPKYLFRKEGQNVTLSCEQNLNHDAMYWYRQDPGQGLRLIYYSQIVNDFQKGDIAEGYSVSREKKESFPLTVTSAQKNPTAFYLCASIGTSGGPDSDTQYFGPGTRLTVL.